The T cell receptor (beta chain) under discussion was sequenced for a study of CD8 T cells in ankylosing spondylitis. Germline CDR1 reads MNHEY; CDR2 reads SMNVEV (reference sequence). The CDR3 extends over 15 amino acids. The junction had 5 bases not matched to a gene; V was cut back by 5 bases and J by 2 bases. With respect to this clonotype: The antigen is not known.

Researchers built TCR beta libraries using quantitative 5'-RACE with molecular barcodes. Each CDR3 protein is one row after TCRdb ran MiXCR on the 5' RACE reads. The data contain roughly 440,000 distinct CDR3 sequences, 15% to 20% of them seen just once; the ten biggest clones take up approximately 0.97%. Study-level points and caveats: A TCR beta motif made of about 8 highly homologous variants seemed typical of ankylosing spondylitis blood.

What was sequenced was blood, either unsorted or a sorted T cell fraction (not recorded which). This receptor was identified in a male donor with ankylosing spondylitis. The chain recombines TRBV27 with TRBJ2-7; the match to TRBD1 covers 11 bases. The CDR3 here is CASSAPGQGAYEQYF. CDR3 bases: TGTGCCAGCAGTGCTCCGGGACAGGGGGCCTACGAGCAGTACTTC.